The clone carrying this TCR beta chain was detected many times. What it recognizes is unknown. CDR1 and CDR2 from the germline V gene are DFQATT and SNEGSKA (reference sequence). The CDR3 consists of 14 residues. V was clipped by 1 base and J by 8 bases, with 17 bases between them. This sample is part of a study of T cells in Graves' hyperthyroidism and ophthalmopathy. Study-wide points: Most clonotypes that expanded in the thyroid above 0.001 also showed up in blood. A median about 6.2 months before onset, the model predicted ophthalmopathy.

Absent ophthalmopathy progression within 18 months defined stable Graves' hyperthyroidism. It was uncontrolled infection, other autoimmune disease, pregnancy or lactation that excluded patients. RNA transcripts were the template for amplifying TCR beta CDR3 regions. Using the HTBI primer set, a first-round RT-PCR was run on the TCR CDR3. From the multiplex PCR reads, TCRdb called clonotypes with MiXCR, one entry per CDR3 protein. The sample contains 300,000 to 450,000 distinct CDR3 sequences, roughly 14% of which appear only once. The TCR comes from a woman aged 60-70 years with Graves' hyperthyroidism. Sequenced input: blood. The rearrangement uses TRBV20-1 and TRBJ1-2; D remains ambiguous. The chain's CDR3 is CSARALSWGGGYTF. The CDR3, as DNA: TGCAGTGCTAGAGCCCTATCATGGGGTGGCGGCTACACCTTC.